Below, 31 T cell receptor beta chains from the same sample are listed, as sequenced in a study of cytomegalovirus exposure and HLA in healthy donors. PCR was performed using 60 Vbeta and 13 Jbeta primers. Assay used: immunoSEQ multiplex PCR; TCRdb lists only in-frame clones, some missing. The sample yields 140,000 to 150,000 clones, roughly 80% seen once. Sequenced input: PBMCs. The source is a woman aged 35 to 49 in good health and CMV-seropositive.

The V call is TRBV6-1, the J call TRBJ2-5; TRBD2 matches at 8 bases. The J segment lost 2 bases and the V segment lost 7 bases, leaving 3 bases of the junction unmatched. Per germline, CDR1 MNHNS and CDR2 SASEGT. CDR3 length: 13 residues. The CDR3 DNA reads as TGTGCCAGCACCAAGCGGGGGCAAGAGACCCAGTACTTC. Amino acids: CASTKRGQETQYF.

J is TRBJ2-3 and V is TRBV29-1, with D uncertain. Germline CDR1 SQVTM, CDR2 ANQGSEA. Trimming removed 4 bases from V and 0 bases from J, with 11 bases in between. The CDR3 runs 14 residues. As DNA, the CDR3 is TGCAGCGTTGCGGTCGGGTTTAGCACAGATACGCAGTATTTT. Its translation is CSVAVGFSTDTQYF.

The chain's CDR3 is CASSQSRQGPETQYF. The CDR3 DNA follows: TGCGCCAGCAGTCAATCTCGGCAGGGGCCGGAGACCCAGTACTTC. The chain combines TRBV23-1 with TRBJ2-5; D may be TRBD1 (6 bases). TRBV23-1 is treated as an ORF (open reading frame) with a function not yet certain. The CDR3 has 15 residues. Trimming stripped 0 bases from V and 5 bases from J, with 13 bases between.

The V gene is TRBV4-1, the J gene TRBJ2-1; 9 nucleotides line up with TRBD2. J gave up 8 bases and V 1 base, and 6 bases lay outside the gene matches. Germline CDR1 and CDR2: MGHRA and YSYEKL. The CDR3 is made up of 15 amino acids. CDR3 sequence: CASSQAGLAVYEQFF. CDR3 DNA sequence: TGCGCCAGCAGCCAAGCGGGACTAGCTGTCTATGAGCAGTTCTTC.

This chain connects TRBV6-5 to TRBJ2-1; 11 nucleotides match TRBD2. Trimming cost V 8 bases and J 6 bases; bases outside gene matches: 9. This CDR3 has 15 amino acids. The germline V gene encodes CDR1 MNHEY and CDR2 SVGAGI. CDR3 amino acids: CASSSLAGAGNEQFF. The CDR3 DNA reads as TGTGCCAGCTCTTCACTAGCGGGAGCGGGCAATGAGCAGTTCTTC.

The chain couples TRBV7-3 to TRBJ2-1; 8 bases agree with TRBD2. Losses at the gene ends were 5 bases for V and 7 bases for J; bases not matched to a gene: 10. This CDR3 contains 15 residues. Per germline, CDR1 SGHTA and CDR2 FQGTGA. The CDR3, as DNA: TGTGCCAGCAGCGCCACTGCGGGGGGTTTGAATGAGCAGTTCTTC. It translates to CASSATAGGLNEQFF.

The chain recombines TRBV7-8 with TRBJ2-1, with TRBD2 matching over 7 bases. J lost 8 bases, V lost 6 bases, and 16 bases had no gene match. Germline V CDR1 and CDR2: SGHVS, FQNEAQ. The CDR3 has 16 amino acids. The CDR3 DNA follows: TGTGCCAGCAGACCACGGGGCGCGGGAGAGGGAGATGAGCAGTTCTTC. This gives the protein CASRPRGAGEGDEQFF.

This clone has more than one count but fewer than ten. The chain carries TRBV6-5 and TRBJ1-4; D is unresolved. Deletions cut 7 bases from V and 7 bases from J, with 19 bases between. The V gene's germline CDR1 is MNHEY and CDR2 SVGAGI. This CDR3 is 15 amino acids long. CDR3 bases: TGTGCCAGCACCTACTCCCCTGGTCCTAGTGAAAAACTGTTTTTT. This gives the protein CASTYSPGPSEKLFF.

V is TRBV9 and J is TRBJ1-2; 7 nucleotides agree with TRBD1. This CDR3 spans 14 amino acids. V trimming: 4 bases; J trimming: 8 bases; junction bases outside the gene matches: 11. In germline, CDR1 is SGDLS, CDR2 YYNGEE. The DNA of the CDR3 is TGTGCCAGCAGCTCCCAGACAGGGATGAGAGGCTACACCTTC. It codes for CASSSQTGMRGYTF.

The genes are TRBV23-1 and TRBJ2-7; D gene unclear. TRBV23-1 is recorded as an ORF, its role being uncertain. The ends were cut back, 4 bases at V and 7 bases at J, with 8 bases in the middle. The CDR3 sequence is 11 residues long. The CDR3 spells CASSLSREQYF. The CDR3 nucleotides are TGCGCCAGCAGTCTCTCTCGGGAGCAGTACTTC.

This rearrangement joins TRBV4-1 to TRBJ2-5, with TRBD1 identical over 8 bases. The J call may be wrong; the DNA end is better matched by TRBJ2-7. Germline V gene lookup returns CDR1 MGHRA and CDR2 YSYEKL. This CDR3 comprises 15 residues. The CDR3 sequence: CASSGRGTGHYEQYF. The CDR3 region has the DNA TGCGCCAGCAGCGGGCGAGGGACAGGCCACTACGAGCAGTACTTC.

The J gene is TRBJ2-1, the V gene TRBV6-5; D not resolved. CDR1 is MNHEY, CDR2 SVGAGI, per germline. This CDR3 region has 13 residues. V lost 2 bases and J 4 bases, leaving 6 bases between the germline ends. The CDR3, as DNA: TGTGCCAGCAGTTACGGCCCTTACAATGAGCAGTTCTTC. Protein product: CASSYGPYNEQFF.

V usage is TRBV6-1 and J usage is TRBJ1-5; 7 nucleotides match TRBD1. This CDR3 spans 14 amino acids. Germline loops: CDR1 MNHNS, CDR2 SASEGT. V lost 8 bases to trimming and J lost 6 bases; unmatched junction nucleotides: 10. In DNA, the CDR3 is TGTGCCAGCCTACCTATGACAGGGCGTCAGCCCCAGCATTTT. Translation: CASLPMTGRQPQHF.

The chain has TRBV14 and TRBJ2-7; maybe TRBD1 (6 bases). Germline loops: CDR1 SGHDN, CDR2 FVKESK. V lost 3 bases to trimming and J lost 2 bases, with 11 bases between them. This CDR3 is 14 amino acids long. CDR3 amino acids: CASSQTGRPYEQYF. The CDR3 DNA reads TGTGCCAGCAGCCAGACAGGTCGACCCTACGAGCAGTACTTC.

The chain carries TRBV4-3 and TRBJ2-5; TRBD1 might be the D (6 bases). Near its end, the DNA agrees better with TRBJ2-7, so the J call may be wrong. CDR1 and CDR2 from the germline V gene are LGHNA and YSLEER. The CDR3 loop spans 13 amino acids. The CDR3 loop is CASSQVTGSEQYF. CDR3 bases: TGCGCCAGCAGCCAAGTTACAGGGAGCGAGCAGTACTTC.

The chain links TRBV7-2 to TRBJ2-2; the D gene is possibly TRBD1 (6 bases). This CDR3 region has 13 residues. The germline V and J ends were trimmed by 5 bases and 5 bases, with 9 bases remaining between them. Germline V CDR1 and CDR2: SGHTA, FQGNSA. CDR3 DNA: TGTGCCAGCAGCCGAGGACAGACCGGGGAGCTGTTTTTT. Translated: CASSRGQTGELFF.

The rearrangement links TRBV28 to TRBJ1-1, with D maybe TRBD1 (6 bases). The ends were cut back, 3 bases at V and 7 bases at J, with 15 bases in the middle. Germline values: CDR1 MDHEN, CDR2 SYDVKM. The CDR3 contains 14 residues. CDR3 coding DNA: TGTGCCAGCAGTTTCTCGGGGGGCTCAGGTGAAGCTTTCTTT. It encodes CASSFSGGSGEAFF.

This clone was seen only once. The chain combines TRBV29-1 with TRBJ2-7; 7 nucleotides agree with TRBD1. Germline values: CDR1 SQVTM, CDR2 ANQGSEA. The ends lost 7 bases at V and 3 bases at J; junction bases unmatched: 6. The CDR3 sequence is 12 residues long. The CDR3 DNA reads TGCAGCGCTCGACAGGGAAGCTACGAGCAGTACTTC. Residues: CSARQGSYEQYF.

This clone was counted a few times. This sequence joins TRBV5-1 and TRBJ2-7, with TRBD1 matching over 8 bases. Trimming at V came to 2 bases and at J to 7 bases, leaving 5 bases not matched to a gene. This CDR3 has 13 residues. CDR1 is SGHRS and CDR2 is YFSETQ in the germline V gene. CDR3 nucleotides: TGCGCCAGCAGCTTCGGACAGGGAAGGGAGCAGTACTTC. Residues: CASSFGQGREQYF.

The rearrangement links TRBV7-9 to TRBJ2-3, with 8 bases aligning to TRBD1. Trimming at V came to 6 bases and at J to 0 bases, leaving 5 bases not matched to a gene. Germline CDR1 SEHNR, CDR2 FQNEAQ (reference sequence). This CDR3 comprises 15 residues. The CDR3 DNA is TGTGCCAGCAGTACGACAGGGGCTAGCACAGATACGCAGTATTTT. It translates to CASSTTGASTDTQYF.

The chain employs TRBV7-2 and TRBJ1-5; D perhaps matches TRBD1 (6 bases). Germline CDR1 is SGHTA and CDR2 is FQGNSA. Trimming cost V 5 bases and J 2 bases, with 16 bases left between them. The CDR3 has 16 amino acids. The CDR3 DNA is TGTGCCAGCAGCATTCCAGGGGTTAGTGGCAATCAGCCCCAGCATTTT. Its translation: CASSIPGVSGNQPQHF. Full variable domain (rest looked up from reference TRBV7-2 and TRBJ1-5): GAGVSQSPSNKVTEKGKDVELRCDPISGHTALYWYRQSLGQGLEFLIYFQGNSAPDKSGLPSDRFSAERTGGSVSTLTIQRTQQEDSAVYLCASSIPGVSGNQPQHFGDGTRLSIL.

The CDR3 DNA reads TGTGCCAGCAGCGGAGGTCGTGGCGGGCGGACCGGGGAGCTGTTTTTT. This gives the protein CASSGGRGGRTGELFF. The V call is TRBV7-8, the J call TRBJ2-2, with D possibly TRBD2 on 5 matching bases. Per the germline V gene, CDR1 is SGHVS and CDR2 is FQNEAQ. V dropped 5 bases and J dropped 5 bases, with 18 bases sitting between them. The CDR3 extends over 16 amino acids. Filled out from reference TRBV7-8 and TRBJ2-2, the complete variable domain reads GAGVSQSPRYKVAKRGQDVALRCDPISGHVSLFWYQQALGQGPEFLTYFQNEAQLDKSGLPSDRFFAERPEGSVSTLKIQRTQQEDSAVYLCASSGGRGGRTGELFFGEGSRLTVL.

CDR3 sequence: CASSQPGLAGSYEQYF. Written as DNA, the CDR3 is TGTGCCAGCAGCCAACCGGGGCTAGCGGGGTCATACGAGCAGTACTTC. The rearrangement uses TRBV7-8 and TRBJ2-7, with 9 bases identical to TRBD2. Germline trimming cut 5 bases from V and 4 bases from J; bases unmatched to any gene: 12. Looked up from germline, CDR1 is SGHVS and CDR2 is FQNEAQ. The CDR3 extends over 16 amino acids. The full variable domain, completed using reference TRBV7-8 and TRBJ2-7, is GAGVSQSPRYKVAKRGQDVALRCDPISGHVSLFWYQQALGQGPEFLTYFQNEAQLDKSGLPSDRFFAERPEGSVSTLKIQRTQQEDSAVYLCASSQPGLAGSYEQYFGPGTRLTVT.

The chain recombines TRBV9 with TRBJ1-1, with no clear D. CDR1 is SGDLS, CDR2 YYNGEE, per germline. This CDR3 contains 13 residues. Deletions cut 0 bases from V and 6 bases from J, with 9 bases between. The DNA for the CDR3 is TGTGCCAGCAGCGTAGCTGGTTACTCTGAAGCTTTCTTT. Translated, it gives CASSVAGYSEAFF.

Notes on this clone: Other nucleotide sequences from this sample produce the same CDR3. The chain combines TRBV19 with TRBJ1-3; D remains unclear. This CDR3 spans 14 amino acids. V was pared by 3 bases and J by 4 bases, with 10 bases between. Germline-derived CDR1 and CDR2 are LNHDA and SQIVND (reference sequence). The CDR3: CASSIGRRGNTIYF. CDR3 DNA: TGTGCCAGTAGTATCGGTCGCCGGGGAAACACCATATATTTT.

This CDR3 is CASSVKGGRAVFDQYF. CDR3 nucleotides: TGTGCCAGCAGCGTAAAGGGAGGCCGGGCAGTCTTTGACCAGTACTTC. The chain has TRBV9 and TRBJ2-5; perhaps TRBD2 as D (6 bases). Germline-derived CDR1 and CDR2 are SGDLS and YYNGEE. Trimming shortened V by 1 base and J by 10 bases, and 23 bases separated the two germline ends. The CDR3 is 16 residues long.

Relative to its sample, this clone is medium-sized. The chain combines TRBV7-2 with TRBJ2-7; no definite D call. This CDR3 has 14 amino acids. V lost 2 bases and J 2 bases, leaving 10 bases between the germline ends. Germline CDR1 SGHTA, CDR2 FQGNSA. CDR3 loop: CASSLTSSPYEQYF. The CDR3 bases are TGTGCCAGCAGCTTAACTTCTTCTCCCTACGAGCAGTACTTC.

This chain connects TRBV7-2 to TRBJ1-6; D is uncertain. Trimming took 2 bases from V and 6 from J, leaving 8 bases between them. The CDR3 extends over 14 amino acids. CDR1 is SGHTA and CDR2 is FQGNSA in the germline V gene. DNA for the CDR3: TGTGCCAGCAGCTTACAGGTTTTTAATTCACCCCTCCACTTT. It is translated as CASSLQVFNSPLHF.

This clone came up once. This chain links TRBV28 with TRBJ2-7; D is undetermined. V was cut by 3 bases and J by 7 bases, with 7 bases left in between. Per the germline V gene, CDR1 is MDHEN and CDR2 is SYDVKM. CDR3 size: 11 residues. The CDR3 bases are TGTGCCAGCAGTTTGGAACTAGAGCAGTACTTC. Translation gives CASSLELEQYF.

The rearrangement joins TRBV5-1 to TRBJ1-1; 8 nucleotides agree with TRBD1. Germline V gene data show CDR1 as SGHRS and CDR2 as YFSETQ. After removal of 4 bases from V and 11 bases from J, the junction contained 10 bases not matched to a gene. The length of the CDR3 is 13 residues. CDR3 sequence: CASSLGQGEVAFF. In DNA form, the CDR3 reads TGCGCCAGCAGCCTAGGACAGGGTGAGGTGGCTTTCTTT.

This chain links TRBV10-3 with TRBJ1-5; a possible D gene is TRBD1 (5 bases). V lost 0 bases to trimming and J lost 2 bases, with 11 bases between them. The CDR3 runs to 16 residues. The germline V gene has CDR1 ENHRY and CDR2 SYGVKD. Written as DNA, the CDR3 is TGTGCCATCAGTGAGTCCGGGGGATCGGGCAATCAGCCCCAGCATTTT. Protein product: CAISESGGSGNQPQHF.